The 31 T cell receptor beta chains given below trace back to one sample, sequenced in a study of blood T cell repertoires in COVID-19. Sequenced by immunoSEQ multiplex PCR; TCRdb stores in-frame clones only, minus some. The table records more than 110,000 clones, around 79% of them present only once. Sequencing was carried out using peripheral blood. These TCRs come from a man aged 55 to 70 with acute or convalescent COVID-19.

The rearrangement joins TRBV19 to TRBJ1-5; no clear D. V was cut by 5 bases and J by 6 bases, with 17 bases left in between. The CDR3 consists of 15 residues. CDR1 LNHDA and CDR2 SQIVND come from the germline V gene (reference sequence). CDR3 DNA sequence: TGTGCCAGTAGTGACCTAGGGAGGGTCGCTCAGCCCCAGCATTTT. Its translation: CASSDLGRVAQPQHF.

The chain combines TRBV7-8 with TRBJ1-1; weak D call: TRBD1 (5 bases). V dropped 1 base and J dropped 2 bases, with 11 bases sitting between them. The CDR3 runs 15 residues. Per germline, CDR1 SGHVS and CDR2 FQNEAQ. The CDR3 nucleotides are TGTGCCAGCAGCTTAGGTGGGGCGTTAAACACTGAAGCTTTCTTT. Translated: CASSLGGALNTEAFF.

There are a few counts of this clone. This chain joins TRBV10-3 and TRBJ1-2, with TRBD1 identical over 8 bases. The V and J ends lost 2 bases and 1 base, in that order; junction bases with no gene match: 3. CDR3 size: 15 residues. Germline V gene sequence: CDR1 ENHRY, CDR2 SYGVKD. This CDR3 is CAISERTGINYGYTF. DNA for the CDR3: TGTGCCATCAGTGAGAGGACAGGGATTAACTATGGCTACACCTTC.

The J gene is TRBJ1-2, the V gene TRBV2; 10 bases match TRBD1. The CDR3 runs to 17 residues. J gave up 1 base and V 6 bases, and 11 bases lay outside the gene matches. Germline V gene sequence: CDR1 SNHLY, CDR2 FYNNEI. This chain's CDR3 is CASSPGTGETYNYGYTF. The CDR3 DNA reads TGTGCCAGCAGCCCCGGGACAGGGGAAACCTATAACTATGGCTACACCTTC.

V and J are TRBV2 and TRBJ2-1, with 10 bases fitting TRBD2. The germline gives CDR1 SNHLY, CDR2 FYNNEI. This CDR3 has 15 residues. J lost 10 bases, V lost 2 bases, and 8 bases had no gene match. CDR3 amino acids: CASSERLAGAGEQFF. The CDR3 coding sequence is TGTGCCAGCAGTGAAAGGCTAGCGGGAGCTGGGGAGCAGTTCTTC. Drawing the rest from reference TRBV2 and TRBJ2-1, the complete variable domain is EPEVTQTPSHQVTQMGQEVILRCVPISNHLYFYWYRQILGQKVEFLVSFYNNEISEKSEIFDDQFSVERPDGSNFTLKIRSTKLEDSAMYFCASSERLAGAGEQFFGPGTRLTVL.

The chain has TRBV27 and TRBJ2-3; the D gene is possibly TRBD2 (6 bases). Germline lookup yields CDR1 MNHEY and CDR2 SMNVEV (reference sequence). CDR3 length: 15 residues. V was shortened by 6 bases and J by 5 bases, with 18 bases between the two germline ends. CDR3 nucleotide sequence: TGTGCCAGCAGCCCATCGGGGACTTCGTTAGATACGCAGTATTTT. Its translation is CASSPSGTSLDTQYF.

This chain joins TRBV18 and TRBJ2-7; a possible D gene is TRBD1 (6 bases). Deletions cut 3 bases from V and 2 bases from J, with 11 bases between. Germline values: CDR1 KGHSH, CDR2 LQKENI. The CDR3 contains 14 residues. DNA for the CDR3: TGTGCCAGCTCACCCCGACAGGACGCCTACGAGCAGTACTTC. Residues: CASSPRQDAYEQYF.

The CDR3 DNA is TGTGCCAGCAGCGGCCGGGACAGGGGAACCCCCGACTATGGCTACACCTTC. Its translation: CASSGRDRGTPDYGYTF. The chain employs TRBV9 and TRBJ1-2, with 10 bases fitting TRBD1. The V segment lost 3 bases and the J segment 3 bases; nucleotides outside the gene matches: 11. The CDR3 runs 17 residues. In germline, CDR1 is SGDLS, CDR2 YYNGEE.

The chain links TRBV19 to TRBJ1-2; the D is unclear. The CDR3 has 14 amino acids. V dropped 8 bases and J dropped 4 bases, with 17 bases sitting between them. CDR1 and CDR2 from the germline V gene are LNHDA and SQIVND (reference sequence). Written as DNA, the CDR3 is TGTGCCAGTCTTCCCATGTTGGGCACCTATGGCTACACCTTC. Protein sequence: CASLPMLGTYGYTF.

The rearrangement joins TRBV7-3 to TRBJ2-1; 12 bases align to TRBD2. From germline, CDR1 is SGHTA and CDR2 FQGTGA. CDR3 length equals 15 residues. V was clipped by 5 bases and J by 3 bases; unmatched bases: 2. CDR3 bases: TGTGCCAGCAGCCCTAGCGGGGGGGACTACAATGAGCAGTTCTTC. Translated: CASSPSGGDYNEQFF.

This rearrangement joins TRBV28 to TRBJ1-1; TRBD1 matches 7 bases. There are 17 residues in the CDR3. V lost 4 bases and J lost 0; bases outside the gene matches: 11. Germline V lookup: CDR1 MDHEN, CDR2 SYDVKM. Written as DNA, the CDR3 is TGTGCCAGCAGTTCCCAGGACAGGCGTCCGATGAACACTGAAGCTTTCTTT. This translates into CASSSQDRRPMNTEAFF.

J is TRBJ2-7 and V is TRBV18, with a tentative D call TRBD2 (6 bases). Germline V CDR1 and CDR2: KGHSH, LQKENI. There are 15 residues in the CDR3. The V end lost 3 bases, the J end lost 3 bases, and 15 bases lay between the germline ends. The CDR3 is CASSPNSGRLYEQYF. The CDR3 DNA reads TGTGCCAGCTCACCGAACTCAGGGAGGCTCTACGAGCAGTACTTC.

The chain carries TRBV5-4 and TRBJ1-2, with TRBD1 matching over 7 bases. Germline CDR1 SGHNT, CDR2 YYREEE (reference sequence). Trimming took 4 bases from V and 8 from J; bases not matched to a gene: 5. The CDR3 is 12 amino acids. The CDR3 loop is CASSPGQKGYTF. The DNA for the CDR3 is TGTGCCAGCAGCCCGGGACAGAAGGGCTACACCTTC.

The chain recombines TRBV27 with TRBJ1-4; 8 positions match TRBD1. CDR3 length: 18 residues. Germline CDR1 reads MNHEY; CDR2 reads SMNVEV (reference sequence). Trimming at V came to 3 bases and at J to 0 bases, leaving 9 bases not matched to a gene. The CDR3 loop is CASSFNGRGLSTNEKLFF. CDR3 coding DNA: TGTGCCAGCAGTTTTAACGGCAGGGGGCTCTCAACTAATGAAAAACTGTTTTTT.

This clone came up once. The V call is TRBV6-2 or TRBV6-3, the J call TRBJ2-1; D is undetermined. The V gene's germline CDR1 is MNHEY and CDR2 SVGEGT. The V end lost 4 bases, the J end lost 9 bases, and 13 bases lay between the germline ends. The CDR3 runs 13 residues. CDR3 sequence: CASSSPLSSEQFF. The CDR3 coding sequence is TGTGCCAGCAGTTCCCCCTTGAGTAGTGAGCAGTTCTTC.

The chain uses TRBV10-3 and TRBJ2-7; TRBD1 matches at 7 bases. The CDR3 spans 14 residues. Germline V gene lookup returns CDR1 ENHRY and CDR2 SYGVKD. After removal of 0 bases from V and 3 bases from J, the junction contained 2 bases not matched to a gene. CDR3 region: CAISESAGGYEQYF. The CDR3 DNA is TGTGCCATCAGTGAGTCGGCAGGGGGCTACGAGCAGTACTTC.

This clone was counted only a few times. The J gene is TRBJ1-2, the V gene TRBV4-3; the D gene is possibly TRBD1 (5 bases). CDR1 is LGHNA, CDR2 YSLEER, per germline. There are 14 residues in the CDR3. V was cut by 0 bases and J by 4 bases, with 9 bases left in between. The CDR3 DNA follows: TGCGCCAGCAGCCAAGACCAGGGCCCCTATGGCTACACCTTC. It is translated as CASSQDQGPYGYTF.

The chain uses TRBV30 and TRBJ2-7; TRBD1 might be the D (6 bases). Germline CDR1 reads GTSNPN; CDR2 reads SVGIG (reference sequence). The CDR3 covers 12 residues. Trimming took 1 base from V and 4 from J, leaving 8 bases between them. The CDR3 nucleotides read TGTGCCTGGAGTGACCAGGGGTACGAGCAGTACTTC. Protein: CAWSDQGYEQYF.

The chain has TRBV27 and TRBJ2-1, with TRBD2 identical over 8 bases. CDR1 is MNHEY, CDR2 SMNVEV, per germline (reference sequence). The V gene end was trimmed by 5 bases and the J gene end by 8 bases; junction bases not matched to a gene: 14. The CDR3 loop spans 16 amino acids. The CDR3 loop reads CASSTIREGRVDEQFF. The CDR3 DNA is TGTGCCAGCAGTACCATACGGGAGGGCCGAGTCGATGAGCAGTTCTTC.

V is TRBV4-1 and J is TRBJ1-1, with no clear D. V lost 1 base, J lost 10 bases, and 13 bases lay in between. From germline, CDR1 is MGHRA and CDR2 YSYEKL. CDR3 length equals 13 residues. The CDR3 region is CASSQALEDRAFF. For the CDR3, the DNA is TGCGCCAGCAGCCAAGCGTTGGAGGATCGAGCTTTCTTT.

The genes are TRBV7-9 and TRBJ2-7, with TRBD1 matching 8 bases. The CDR3 totals 16 residues. CDR1 is SEHNR and CDR2 is FQNEAQ in the germline V gene (reference sequence). Trimming took 0 bases from V and 2 from J; bases not matched to a gene: 6. CDR3 amino acids: CASSLALWDRTYEQYF. In DNA, the CDR3 is TGTGCCAGCAGCTTAGCGCTTTGGGACAGGACCTACGAGCAGTACTTC. Complete variable domain (other parts from reference TRBV7-9 and TRBJ2-7): DTGVSQNPRHKITKRGQNVTFRCDPISEHNRLYWYRQTLGQGPEFLTYFQNEAQLEKSRLLSDRFSAERPKGSFSTLEIQRTEQGDSAMYLCASSLALWDRTYEQYFGPGTRLTVT.

The genes are TRBV5-1 and TRBJ2-6; maybe TRBD2 (5 bases). Germline CDR1 reads SGHRS; CDR2 reads YFSETQ. The CDR3 is 13 amino acids. Trimming removed 5 bases at V and 4 bases at J, with 7 bases between. CDR3 sequence: CASSSVGANVLTF. CDR3 nucleotide sequence: TGCGCCAGCAGTAGCGTGGGGGCCAACGTCCTGACTTTC.

This chain joins TRBV6-5 and TRBJ2-5; perhaps TRBD2 as D (5 bases). The germline V gene has CDR1 MNHEY and CDR2 SVGAGI. Between the trimmed V and J ends, which lost 6 bases and 5 bases, there was a span of 13 bases. The CDR3 covers 13 residues. The CDR3 DNA reads as TGTGCCAGCAGGGAGGCTGCGTCCGAGACCCAGTACTTC. Amino acid sequence: CASREAASETQYF.

The chain combines TRBV28 with TRBJ1-4, with 7 nucleotides matching TRBD1. This CDR3 region has 14 residues. The germline V gene encodes CDR1 MDHEN and CDR2 SYDVKM. After removal of 3 bases from V and 8 bases from J, the junction contained 6 bases not matched to a gene. CDR3 region: CASSLSGTAEKLFF. The CDR3 nucleotides read TGTGCCAGCAGTTTGTCCGGGACAGCCGAAAAACTGTTTTTT.

This clone was detected a few times. The chain has TRBV21-1 and TRBJ2-1; TRBD2 is the table's D call and was not checked against the DNA. TRBV21-1 is reported as a pseudogene. The CDR3 is made up of 15 amino acids. The CDR3 DNA reads as TGTGCCAGCAGCAAAGCGCTTCGGGAGTACAATGAGCAGTTCTTC. It specifies CASSKALREYNEQFF.

J is TRBJ2-7 and V is TRBV4-1; 7 nucleotides match TRBD1. With 4 bases clipped from V and 4 bases from J, the junction kept 7 bases outside the gene matches. Germline V gene sequence: CDR1 MGHRA, CDR2 YSYEKL. The length of the CDR3 is 14 residues. The CDR3 DNA is TGCGCCAGCAGCCGTACGACAGGGTCGTACGAGCAGTACTTC. Protein sequence: CASSRTTGSYEQYF.

This clone was detected only once. The chain links TRBV28 to TRBJ2-1, with 7 bases lining up with TRBD1. The J segment lost 9 bases and the V segment lost 6 bases, leaving 5 bases of the junction unmatched. This CDR3 is 12 amino acids long. CDR1 is MDHEN and CDR2 is SYDVKM in the germline V gene. CDR3 nucleotides: TGTGCCAGCAGCCAACAGGGGACTGAGCAGTTCTTC. Translated: CASSQQGTEQFF.

This chain connects TRBV27 to TRBJ1-4; a weak D match, TRBD1 (6 bases). The germline gives CDR1 MNHEY, CDR2 SMNVEV (reference sequence). This CDR3 has 14 residues. V lost 4 bases to trimming and J lost 7 bases, with 13 bases between them. The CDR3 bases are TGTGCCAGCAGTTATGCAGGGGAGGGTGAAAAACTGTTTTTT. It translates to CASSYAGEGEKLFF.

The CDR3 region is CASSPRDRVVGEQYF. The CDR3 DNA follows: TGTGCCAGCAGCCCCCGGGACAGGGTGGTGGGAGAGCAGTACTTC. This chain connects TRBV5-6 to TRBJ2-7, with 9 bases that match TRBD1. V trimming: 4 bases; J trimming: 7 bases; junction bases outside the gene matches: 12. Germline values: CDR1 SGHDT, CDR2 YYEEEE. This CDR3 has 15 residues.

The V gene is TRBV6-4, the J gene TRBJ1-5; no clear D gene. This CDR3 is built from 13 residues. Trimming took 5 bases from V and 7 from J, leaving 12 bases between them. CDR1 is MRHNA, CDR2 SNTAGT, per germline. The CDR3 region is CASSPLEGQPQHF. Here the CDR3 DNA reads TGTGCCAGCAGTCCCCTCGAGGGACAGCCCCAGCATTTT.

The chain joins TRBV14 to TRBJ2-2, with 8 bases lining up with TRBD1. There are 16 residues in the CDR3. CDR1 SGHDN and CDR2 FVKESK come from the germline V gene. The V segment lost 2 bases and the J segment 4 bases; nucleotides outside the gene matches: 6. The chain's CDR3 is CASSQWTGRTTGELFF. The CDR3 region has the DNA TGTGCCAGCAGCCAATGGACAGGGAGGACCACCGGGGAGCTGTTTTTT.